A single sample gave rise to the 11 T cell receptor beta chains below, sequenced in a study of cytomegalovirus exposure and HLA in healthy donors. Researchers ran the PCR with 60 Vbeta and 13 Jbeta primers. Data came from immunoSEQ multiplex PCR; TCRdb stores just in-frame clones and leaves some out. The repertoire includes about 160,000 clones, approximately 88% of them detected once, and approximately 0.98% sits in the top ten. Material: PBMCs. The receptor set was obtained from a young man in good health and CMV-seronegative.

The chain recombines TRBV30 with TRBJ1-6, with D possibly TRBD1 on 5 matching bases. Per germline, CDR1 GTSNPN and CDR2 SVGIG (reference sequence). This CDR3 region has 16 residues. V lost 1 base to trimming and J lost 6 bases, with 16 bases between them. CDR3 nucleotides: TGTGCCTGGAGTGGCCGGGGGGAAAACTCTAATTCACCCCTCCACTTT. Translating it yields CAWSGRGENSNSPLHF.

The chain has TRBV5-1 and TRBJ2-1; 12 nucleotides line up with TRBD1. The J segment lost 9 bases and the V segment lost 0 bases, leaving 4 bases of the junction unmatched. In germline, CDR1 is SGHRS, CDR2 YFSETQ. The CDR3 spans 15 residues. Here the CDR3 DNA reads TGCGCCAGCAGCTTGGGGGGACAGGGGGCTGGTGAGCAGTTCTTC. It yields the protein CASSLGGQGAGEQFF.

The chain has TRBV10-2 and TRBJ2-5; TRBD2 agrees at 8 bases. This CDR3 has 13 amino acids. Germline V gives CDR1 WSHSY, CDR2 SAAADI. The V segment lost 9 bases and the J segment 1 base; nucleotides outside the gene matches: 4. The CDR3 nucleotides read TGCGCCAGTAAGAGCGGGGGCCAAGAGACCCAGTACTTC. It encodes CASKSGGQETQYF.

This chain uses TRBV5-8 with TRBJ1-6; tentatively, D is TRBD1 (5 bases). This CDR3 contains 14 residues. Trimming stripped 1 base from V and 7 bases from J, with 9 bases between. CDR1 is SGHTS and CDR2 is YDEGEE in the germline V gene. This CDR3 reads CASSLTPGNSPLHF. CDR3 nucleotides: TGTGCCAGCAGCTTGACCCCAGGGAATTCACCCCTCCACTTT.

V gene TRBV7-6 combines with J gene TRBJ2-1; 8 bases align to TRBD2. The germline V gene encodes CDR1 SGHVS and CDR2 FNYEAQ. The V segment lost 4 bases and the J segment 8 bases; nucleotides outside the gene matches: 4. The CDR3 has 13 residues. The CDR3 nucleotides read TGTGCCAGCAGCTCCGGGACTAGTGATGAGCAGTTCTTC. Its protein is CASSSGTSDEQFF. The full variable domain, completed using reference TRBV7-6 and TRBJ2-1, is GAGVSQSPRYKVTKRGQDVALRCDPISGHVSLYWYRQALGQGPEFLTYFNYEAQQDKSGLPNDRFSAERPEGSISTLTIQRTEQRDSAMYRCASSSGTSDEQFFGPGTRLTVL.

The chain couples TRBV15 to TRBJ2-5; weak D call: TRBD1 (5 bases). The CDR3 is 15 residues long. CDR1 and CDR2 from the germline V gene are LNHNV and YYDKDF (reference sequence). The V end lost 3 bases, the J end lost 4 bases, and 15 bases lay between the germline ends. The CDR3 coding sequence is TGTGCCACCAGCAGCATCCCAGGGAATGGAGAGACCCAGTACTTC. Translated: CATSSIPGNGETQYF.

The J gene is TRBJ1-2, the V gene TRBV27; perhaps TRBD1 as D (5 bases). The CDR3 length is 13 residues. Trimming stripped 6 bases from V and 8 bases from J, with 16 bases between. Germline V gene data show CDR1 as MNHEY and CDR2 as SMNVEV (reference sequence). The CDR3 bases are TGTGCCAGCAGACGGGGGAGCCGTTACGGCTACACCTTC. Its translation: CASRRGSRYGYTF.

The chain uses TRBV5-8 and TRBJ2-2, with D perhaps TRBD1 (6 bases). Germline loops: CDR1 SGHTS, CDR2 YDEGEE. The CDR3 is 14 amino acids. Trimming left V 1 base short and J 8 bases short, with 12 bases between. CDR3: CASSLRQDGGELFF. In DNA form, the CDR3 reads TGTGCCAGCAGCTTGAGACAGGACGGAGGGGAGCTGTTTTTT. Full variable domain (remainder filled in from reference TRBV5-8 and TRBJ2-2): EAGVTQSPTHLIKTRGQQATLRCSPISGHTSVYWYQQALGLGLQFLLWYDEGEERNRGNFPPRFSGRQFPNYSSELNVNALELEDSALYLCASSLRQDGGELFFGEGSRLTVL.

The V call is TRBV2, the J call TRBJ1-1; D may be TRBD1 (5 bases). The CDR3 spans 14 residues. V dropped 4 bases and J dropped 4 bases, with 13 bases sitting between them. Looked up from germline, CDR1 is SNHLY and CDR2 is FYNNEI. As DNA, the CDR3 is TGTGCCAGCAGTGGCCCCCGGAGGGGCACTGAAGCTTTCTTT. Its translation is CASSGPRRGTEAFF.

The chain carries TRBV4-1 and TRBJ2-4; 12 bases fit TRBD2. CDR1 MGHRA and CDR2 YSYEKL come from the germline V gene. J was trimmed by 8 bases and V by 0 bases; bases with no gene match: 5. This CDR3 spans 16 amino acids. The CDR3 spells CASSQELTSGSYIQYF. The CDR3 DNA sequence: TGCGCCAGCAGCCAAGAACTGACTAGCGGGAGTTACATTCAGTACTTC.

This clone was seen ten or more times. The chain uses TRBV30 and TRBJ2-7; possibly TRBD2 for D (5 bases). Trimming cost V 5 bases and J 0 bases, with 8 bases left between them. The CDR3 is 12 amino acids. Germline lookup yields CDR1 GTSNPN and CDR2 SVGIG (reference sequence). CDR3 nucleotide sequence: TGTGCCTGGGGACTGACCTCCTACGAGCAGTACTTC. Its translation is CAWGLTSYEQYF.